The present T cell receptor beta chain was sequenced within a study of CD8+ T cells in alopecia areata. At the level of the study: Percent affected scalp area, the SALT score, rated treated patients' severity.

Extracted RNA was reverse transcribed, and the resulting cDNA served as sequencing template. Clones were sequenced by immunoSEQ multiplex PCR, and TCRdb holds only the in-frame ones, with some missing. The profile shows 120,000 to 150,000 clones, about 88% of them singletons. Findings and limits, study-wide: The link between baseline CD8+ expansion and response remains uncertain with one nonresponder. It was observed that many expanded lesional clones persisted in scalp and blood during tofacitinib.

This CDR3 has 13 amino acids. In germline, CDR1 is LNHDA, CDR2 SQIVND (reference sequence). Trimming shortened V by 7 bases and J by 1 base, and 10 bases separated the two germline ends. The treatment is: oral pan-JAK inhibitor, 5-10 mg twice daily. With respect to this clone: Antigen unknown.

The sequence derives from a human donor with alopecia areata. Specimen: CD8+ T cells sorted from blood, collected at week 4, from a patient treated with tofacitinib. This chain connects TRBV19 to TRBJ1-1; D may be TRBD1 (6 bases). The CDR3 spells CASTRTENTEAFF. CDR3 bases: TGTGCCAGTACCCGGACAGAGAACACTGAAGCTTTCTTT.